This TCR beta chain was found in a study of OX40 agonist ivuxolimab in advanced cancers. Findings and limits, study-wide: Some patients without response likewise showed low normalized clonal expansion. CD4+ and CD8+ T cells in blood underwent clonal expansion by week 6 at 0.1 to 3.0 mg/kg.

TCRdb's copy holds only in-frame clones and misses some; the assay was immunoSEQ multiplex PCR. The table lists roughly 90,000 clones, around 85% of them singletons. On this clone: What it binds is unknown.

This TCR was recovered from an adult with an advanced solid tumor such as melanoma, head and neck, liver or kidney cancer. The sample consisted of CD4+ or CD8+ T cells sorted from blood, taken in a trial of the OX40 agonist ivuxolimab.

CDR3: CASSMGRISYEQYF. The CDR3 nucleotides read TGTGCCAGTAGTATGGGACGAATCTCCTACGAGCAGTACTTC. This sequence joins TRBV19 and TRBJ2-7; either TRBD1 or TRBD2 may supply D (5 bases each). CDR1 LNHDA and CDR2 SQIVND come from the germline V gene (reference sequence). Trimming took 3 bases from V and 0 from J, leaving 9 bases between them. The CDR3 runs to 14 residues.